A single T cell receptor beta chain is shown here with its context. The antigen is not known. It may be a read error: a sequence one base away is much more abundant. The data belong to a study of T cells in Graves' hyperthyroidism and ophthalmopathy. Across the study: Before any treatment, at initial diagnosis, peripheral blood was collected.

RNA transcripts yielded amplified TCR beta CDR3 regions. Using the HTBI primer set, a first-round RT-PCR was run on the TCR CDR3. One entry per CDR3 protein, called by TCRdb with MiXCR from the multiplex PCR reads. This table has about 410,000 distinct CDR3 sequences, about 14% appearing once. A patient was excluded if there was uncontrolled infection, other autoimmune disease, pregnancy or lactation. Orbital computed tomography, thyroid ultrasound, serum thyroxine and TRAb, and clinical symptoms together informed the diagnoses. Whole-study results and caveats: The model's output predicted ophthalmopathy at a median of roughly 6.9 months prior to onset.

The receptor was derived from a man between 18 and 29 years old with Graves' ophthalmopathy. Sequencing was carried out using blood.

CDR3 DNA: TGCACCAGCAGAGCGGGACAGGGGGCGAACGAGCAGTACTTC. Its translation: CTSRAGQGANEQYF. V is TRBV5-1 and J is TRBJ2-7; the match to TRBD1 covers 12 bases. Germline CDR1 SGHRS, CDR2 YFSETQ. The CDR3 totals 14 residues.